A selection of T cell receptor beta chains follows, all from one sample in a study of shared clonotypes between healthy human individuals. Only in-frame clones appear in the TCRdb table, and some are missing; sequencing was by immunoSEQ multiplex PCR. There are roughly 2,500,000 clones in the sample; approximately 93% occur only once, and 0.36% lies in the top ten. The sequencing input was naive CD4+ T cells from PBMCs. The receptors originated from a man between 18 and 35 years old in good health. Some clones in this sample may be carry-over from other donors' samples. Both conserved end residues are part of each CDR3. D genes are given only for firm matches. Expanded clones get a size class; other rows say once, few or many, or leave the size out.

D	V	J	size	CDR3
.	TRBV10-3	TRBJ2-1	.	CAISSYNEQFF
TRBD1	TRBV9	TRBJ2-5	.	CASSVLGTGEETQYF
TRBD1	TRBV5-1	TRBJ2-3	.	CASNMEDRGVDTQYF
.	TRBV7-2	TRBJ2-7	few	CASSLVVGVSYEQYF
.	TRBV9	TRBJ2-7	.	CASSVGSGLTTYEQYF
TRBD1	TRBV11-3	TRBJ2-5	.	CASSLGGTAQETQYF
TRBD2	TRBV6-5	TRBJ2-3	.	CASTDPGGPDTQYF
.	TRBV28	TRBJ1-2	.	CASSLRRHGYTF
TRBD2	TRBV14	TRBJ2-5	.	CASSRTSGRAYRETQYF
.	TRBV5-1	TRBJ1-3	once	CASSLGSGNSGNTIYF
.	TRBV7-9	TRBJ2-3	.	CASSLRPTPGTDTQYF
.	TRBV4-3	TRBJ1-4	.	CASSQDSGFFGEKLFF
TRBD1	TRBV4-1	TRBJ1-6	.	CASSQPGQGNSPLHF
.	TRBV7-9	TRBJ1-5	.	CASSKGDRGNQPQHF